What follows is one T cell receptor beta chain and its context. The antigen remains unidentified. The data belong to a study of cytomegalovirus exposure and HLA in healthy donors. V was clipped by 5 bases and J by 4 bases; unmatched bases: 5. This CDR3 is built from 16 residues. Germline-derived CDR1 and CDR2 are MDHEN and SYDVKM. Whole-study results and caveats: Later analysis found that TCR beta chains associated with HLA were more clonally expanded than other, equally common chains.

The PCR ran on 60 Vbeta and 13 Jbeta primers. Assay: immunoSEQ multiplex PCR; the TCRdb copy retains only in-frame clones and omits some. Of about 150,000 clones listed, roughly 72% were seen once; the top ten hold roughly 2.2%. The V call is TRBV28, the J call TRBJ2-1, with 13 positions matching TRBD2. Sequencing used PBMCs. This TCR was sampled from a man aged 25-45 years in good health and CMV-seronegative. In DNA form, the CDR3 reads TGTGCCAGCAGTGGAGGGACTAGCGGGGAATACAATGAGCAGTTCTTC. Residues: CASSGGTSGEYNEQFF.